This T cell receptor (beta chain) was recovered during a study of T-cell reconstitution after alpha-beta-depleted transplantation in children. Unique molecular identifiers were used to barcode this TCRbeta library. Via MiXCR, TCRdb re-called the PCR reads, giving one row per CDR3 protein. The sample shows a few hundred thousand distinct CDR3 sequences, 10% to 13% of them seen only once. This clonotype was recorded only once. The germline V gene has CDR1 LGHNA and CDR2 YNFKEQ. This CDR3 has 13 amino acids. V was trimmed by 1 base and J by 10 bases, leaving 11 bases between them. The rearrangement links TRBV4-2 to TRBJ2-1, with D possibly TRBD2 on 6 matching bases. The sample consisted of PBMCs from the stem cell graft donor, taken from the stem cell graft. This TCR was recovered from a human donor who donated a stem cell graft to a child with acute lymphoblastic leukemia. Here the CDR3 reads CASSQATSREQFF. The CDR3 DNA reads as TGTGCCAGCAGCCAAGCGACTAGTCGCGAGCAGTTCTTC.